These 31 T cell receptor beta chains originate from one sample sequenced in a study of blood T cell repertoires in COVID-19. TCRdb keeps only in-frame clones here, not all; method: immunoSEQ multiplex PCR. The sample consists of 150,000 to 200,000 clones, approximately 87% of them appearing once. The material sequenced was peripheral blood. The receptor set was obtained from a woman aged 60-70 years with COVID-19, enrolled during active disease.

This clone was seen a single time. J is TRBJ2-7 and V is TRBV3-1 (or the pseudogene TRBV3-2); TRBD2 agrees at 7 bases. After removal of 1 base from V and 7 bases from J, the junction contained 13 bases not matched to a gene. Germline V gives CDR1 LGHDT, CDR2 YNNKEL (reference sequence). This CDR3 is built from 16 residues. The chain's CDR3 is CASSQGGLAVAREQYF. The CDR3 coding sequence is TGTGCCAGCAGCCAAGGGGGCCTAGCGGTCGCTCGGGAGCAGTACTTC.

The chain recombines TRBV5-6 with TRBJ1-1, with D possibly being TRBD1 (6 bases). Germline V gene lookup returns CDR1 SGHDT and CDR2 YYEEEE. The CDR3 is 12 residues long. Trimming took off 6 bases at V and 5 bases at J, with 11 bases between the two ends. CDR3: CASTYRETEAFF. DNA for the CDR3: TGTGCCAGCACGTACAGGGAGACTGAAGCTTTCTTT. Based on the CDR3 plus reference TRBV5-6 and TRBJ1-1, the full variable domain is DAGVTQSPTHLIKTRGQQVTLRCSPKSGHDTVSWYQQALGQGPQFIFQYYEEEERQRGNFPDRFSGHQFPNYSSELNVNALLLGDSALYLCASTYRETEAFFGQGTRLTVV.

The genes are TRBV5-8 and TRBJ2-5, with 11 positions matching TRBD1. With V trimmed by 4 bases and J by 5 bases, 7 bases remained unmatched. Per germline, CDR1 SGHTS and CDR2 YDEGEE. The CDR3 totals 15 residues. The DNA of the CDR3 is TGTGCCAGCAGCCAGTGGACAGGGGGCGCGGAGACCCAGTACTTC. This encodes CASSQWTGGAETQYF.

This chain links TRBV6-6 with TRBJ1-5; D not resolved. Per the germline V gene, CDR1 is MNHNY and CDR2 is SVGAGI (reference sequence). Trimming shortened V by 2 bases and J by 4 bases, and 9 bases separated the two germline ends. There are 14 residues in the CDR3. The CDR3 region is CASSYRGSNQPQHF. The CDR3 DNA reads as TGTGCCAGCAGTTACCGGGGTTCGAATCAGCCCCAGCATTTT.

The V and J genes are TRBV5-6 and TRBJ2-3; D perhaps matches TRBD2 (5 bases). Germline V gene lookup returns CDR1 SGHDT and CDR2 YYEEEE. CDR3 length equals 15 residues. Trimming pared 2 bases from V and 2 bases from J, leaving 12 bases between. The CDR3 loop reads CASSLRGPLTDTQYF. Here the CDR3 DNA reads TGTGCCAGCAGCTTACGAGGGCCCCTCACAGATACGCAGTATTTT.

This clone was seen only once. V gene TRBV29-1 combines with J gene TRBJ2-5, with a possible D match to TRBD1 (6 bases). Per germline, CDR1 SQVTM and CDR2 ANQGSEA. V gave up 5 bases and J gave up 3 bases, with 13 bases separating them. The CDR3 covers 13 residues. The CDR3 DNA follows: TGCAGCGTTTCCCAGGGGAAGAAAGAGACCCAGTACTTC. Protein product: CSVSQGKKETQYF.

V usage is TRBV5-1 and J usage is TRBJ2-1, with TRBD2 matching 10 bases. After removal of 0 bases from V and 7 bases from J, the junction contained 4 bases not matched to a gene. The germline CDR1 and CDR2 sequences are SGHRS and YFSETQ. The CDR3 has 15 amino acids. CDR3 nucleotide sequence: TGCGCCAGCAGCTTGGAGGGTAGCGGGAGGAATGAGCAGTTCTTC. This translates into CASSLEGSGRNEQFF. The variable domain in full, completed from reference TRBV5-1 and TRBJ2-1, reads KAGVTQTPRYLIKTRGQQVTLSCSPISGHRSVSWYQQTPGQGLQFLFEYFSETQRNKGNFPGRFSGRQFSNSRSEMNVSTLELGDSALYLCASSLEGSGRNEQFFGPGTRLTVL.

This clone was seen a single time. The J gene is TRBJ1-2, the V gene TRBV6-2 or TRBV6-3; 8 bases map to TRBD1. V trimming: 2 bases; J trimming: 5 bases; junction bases outside the gene matches: 10. The CDR3 has 16 residues. Germline CDR1 is MNHEY and CDR2 is SVGEGT. Here the CDR3 DNA reads TGTGCCAGCAGTTACGACTTCGACAGGGGAGGATATGGCTACACCTTC. Amino acid sequence: CASSYDFDRGGYGYTF.

The rearrangement links TRBV6-4 to TRBJ2-3; 11 bases are a match to TRBD2. Looked up from germline, CDR1 is MRHNA and CDR2 is SNTAGT. CDR3 length: 15 residues. V lost 5 bases to trimming and J lost 5 bases; unmatched junction nucleotides: 6. In DNA form, the CDR3 reads TGTGCCAGCAGTATACTAGCGGGAGCAGGAGATACGCAGTATTTT. Its protein is CASSILAGAGDTQYF.

This chain joins TRBV6-4 and TRBJ2-2, with a weak D call TRBD2 (5 bases). V lost 6 bases, J lost 3 bases, and 11 bases lay in between. The CDR3 is made up of 14 amino acids. Germline lookup yields CDR1 MRHNA and CDR2 SNTAGT. Here the CDR3 reads CASRGGSDTGELFF. CDR3 DNA sequence: TGTGCCAGCAGGGGCGGGTCGGACACCGGGGAGCTGTTTTTT.

This chain uses TRBV3-1 (or the pseudogene TRBV3-2) with TRBJ2-2; TRBD2 matches at 13 bases. With 4 bases clipped from V and 4 bases from J, the junction kept 3 bases outside the gene matches. Germline V gives CDR1 LGHDT, CDR2 YNNKEL (reference sequence). CDR3 size: 16 residues. The CDR3 bases are TGTGCCAGCAGCCCGACTAGCGGGAGGTTCACCGGGGAGCTGTTTTTT. This gives the protein CASSPTSGRFTGELFF.

The CDR3 nucleotides are TGTGCCAGCAGCCAAGATCACTCTTATTCACCCCTCCACTTT. It translates to CASSQDHSYSPLHF. The chain couples TRBV3-1 (or the pseudogene TRBV3-2) to TRBJ1-6, with unresolved D. Trimming stripped 0 bases from V and 8 bases from J, with 8 bases between. The CDR3 loop spans 14 amino acids. The germline V gene encodes CDR1 LGHDT and CDR2 YNNKEL (reference sequence).

V is TRBV3-1 (or the pseudogene TRBV3-2) and J is TRBJ1-1; 9 bases fit TRBD1. CDR3 length: 16 amino acids. Germline V lookup: CDR1 LGHDT, CDR2 YNNKEL (reference sequence). With V trimmed by 1 base and J by 3 bases, 6 bases remained unmatched. This CDR3 reads CASSQVGGQGHTEAFF. The CDR3 bases are TGTGCCAGCAGCCAAGTGGGAGGACAGGGGCACACTGAAGCTTTCTTT.

This clone was observed a few times. The CDR3 DNA sequence: TGTGCCAGCAGTTGGACTAGCGGCAATGAGCAGTTCTTC. This codes for CASSWTSGNEQFF. The chain recombines TRBV6-5 with TRBJ2-1; 10 bases are a match to TRBD2. Germline CDR1 and CDR2: MNHEY and SVGAGI. V lost 4 bases, J lost 6 bases, and 0 bases stayed unmatched. The CDR3 is 13 amino acids.

This rearrangement joins TRBV3-1 (or the pseudogene TRBV3-2) to TRBJ1-5; 8 positions agree with TRBD1. The CDR3 contains 14 residues. Germline V gene data show CDR1 as LGHDT and CDR2 as YNNKEL (reference sequence). V lost 1 base and J lost 7; bases outside the gene matches: 3. The CDR3 DNA follows: TGTGCCAGCAGCCAAGTGTCAGGGGGCCAGCCCCAGCATTTT. Residues: CASSQVSGGQPQHF.

The V and J genes are TRBV20-1 and TRBJ2-1; TRBD2 agrees at 8 bases. Trimming removed 6 bases from V and 15 bases from J; junction bases left unmatched: 10. The CDR3 sequence is 11 residues long. Germline loops: CDR1 DFQATT, CDR2 SNEGSKA (reference sequence). CDR3 coding DNA: TGCAGTGCCCTGGAGGCGGGAGGCCCGTTCTTC. It yields the protein CSALEAGGPFF.

The rearrangement uses TRBV4-3 and TRBJ2-7; 9 bases match TRBD2. CDR1 and CDR2 from the germline V gene are LGHNA and YSLEER. This CDR3 contains 16 residues. After removal of 1 base from V and 2 bases from J, the junction contained 6 bases not matched to a gene. Written as DNA, the CDR3 is TGCGCCAGCAGCCAAGGGGGCGGGAGGGCCCCCTACGAGCAGTACTTC. It yields the protein CASSQGGGRAPYEQYF.

The rearrangement links TRBV5-1 to TRBJ2-2, with D hard to call. The V gene's germline CDR1 is SGHRS and CDR2 YFSETQ. This CDR3 is built from 15 residues. Deletions cut 0 bases from V and 0 bases from J, with 6 bases between. CDR3 sequence: CASSLALANTGELFF. CDR3 sequence (DNA): TGCGCCAGCAGCTTGGCTCTAGCGAACACCGGGGAGCTGTTTTTT.

This clone was found a few times. V is TRBV7-2 and J is TRBJ1-1, with TRBD1 as a possible D gene (6 bases). The germline V and J ends were trimmed by 1 base and 2 bases, with 11 bases remaining between them. The CDR3 covers 15 residues. Per germline, CDR1 SGHTA and CDR2 FQGNSA. CDR3 DNA sequence: TGTGCCAGCAGCTTAGATCTCAGGGGAAACACTGAAGCTTTCTTT. This encodes CASSLDLRGNTEAFF.

The chain joins TRBV4-2 to TRBJ1-5; TRBD1 aligns across 9 bases. Trimming at V came to 8 bases and at J to 6 bases, leaving 8 bases not matched to a gene. Germline values: CDR1 LGHNA, CDR2 YNFKEQ. This CDR3 is 14 amino acids long. CDR3 protein: CASDRTGVGQPQHF. The CDR3 bases are TGTGCCAGCGATCGGACAGGGGTCGGTCAGCCCCAGCATTTT.

Comments on this clone: The sample carries other DNA sequences with the same CDR3. This chain uses TRBV18 with TRBJ1-1; no firm D call. The length of the CDR3 is 14 residues. The V gene's germline CDR1 is KGHSH and CDR2 LQKENI. The V end lost 0 bases, the J end lost 2 bases, and 7 bases lay between the germline ends. CDR3 in amino acids: CASSPPGGNTEAFF. CDR3 sequence (DNA): TGTGCCAGCTCACCACCAGGAGGAAACACTGAAGCTTTCTTT.

The rearrangement links TRBV7-9 to TRBJ1-5, with TRBD1 matching over 9 bases. The CDR3 totals 17 residues. The germline gives CDR1 SEHNR, CDR2 FQNEAQ (reference sequence). V gave up 5 bases and J gave up 6 bases; unmatched junction bases: 14. CDR3 sequence (DNA): TGTGCCAGCAGCCTTGGGACAGGGAGAGTTGGGAGTCAGCCCCAGCATTTT. This sequence encodes CASSLGTGRVGSQPQHF.

The V gene is TRBV30, the J gene TRBJ2-1; 8 bases are shared with TRBD1. Germline CDR1 reads GTSNPN; CDR2 reads SVGIG (reference sequence). Trimming removed 4 bases from V and 0 bases from J; junction bases left unmatched: 17. This CDR3 contains 19 residues. The CDR3 loop reads CAWNPGTGGLLFSYNEQFF. The CDR3 coding sequence is TGTGCCTGGAATCCCGGGACAGGAGGTTTGTTATTCTCCTACAATGAGCAGTTCTTC.

This chain links TRBV19 with TRBJ2-1, with 9 positions matching TRBD2. CDR1 and CDR2 from the germline V gene are LNHDA and SQIVND (reference sequence). With V trimmed by 0 bases and J by 4 bases, 7 bases remained unmatched. The CDR3 length is 17 residues. For the CDR3, the DNA is TGTGCCAGTAGTATAGATTTGGGCCTAGCGGGATACAATGAGCAGTTCTTC. This encodes CASSIDLGLAGYNEQFF.

The CDR3, as DNA: TGCAGCGTTGATGGTGGAGGCCGCCAGACCGGGGAGCTGTTTTTT. It codes for CSVDGGGRQTGELFF. This sequence joins TRBV29-1 and TRBJ2-2; maybe TRBD2 (5 bases). This CDR3 has 15 residues. V lost 3 bases to trimming and J lost 5 bases, with 16 bases between them. CDR1 is SQVTM, CDR2 ANQGSEA, per germline.

This chain uses TRBV19 with TRBJ2-2, with D unresolved. There are 13 residues in the CDR3. Deletions cut 1 base from V and 8 bases from J, with 8 bases between. CDR1 and CDR2 (germline): LNHDA, SQIVND (reference sequence). The DNA of the CDR3 is TGTGCCAGTAGTATAGGGGCAAGGGGGGAGCTGTTTTTT. Translation: CASSIGARGELFF.

V usage is TRBV18 and J usage is TRBJ1-2; TRBD1 aligns across 7 bases. V was pared by 2 bases and J by 6 bases, with 3 bases of the junction left unmatched. Germline V gene lookup returns CDR1 KGHSH and CDR2 LQKENI. The length of the CDR3 is 13 residues. CDR3 in DNA: TGTGCCAGCTCACCAGACAGGGTAAATGGCTACACCTTC. Encoded protein: CASSPDRVNGYTF. The whole variable domain, filled in from reference TRBV18 and TRBJ1-2, reads NAGVMQNPRHLVRRRGQEARLRCSPMKGHSHVYWYRQLPEEGLKFMVYLQKENIIDESGMPKERFSAEFPKEGPSILRIQQVVRGDSAAYFCASSPDRVNGYTFGSGTRLTVV.

The J gene is TRBJ2-5, the V gene TRBV6-5; 8 nucleotides match TRBD1. CDR3 length: 13 residues. The ends lost 10 bases at V and 5 bases at J; junction bases unmatched: 9. CDR1 is MNHEY and CDR2 is SVGAGI in the germline V gene. This CDR3 is CATSPGGRETQYF. For the CDR3, the DNA is TGTGCCACCTCCCCAGGGGGCCGGGAGACCCAGTACTTC.

The V and J genes are TRBV5-6 and TRBJ2-1; 7 bases are a match to TRBD1. V shed 1 base, J shed 5 bases, and the junction held 6 bases outside the gene matches. Germline CDR1 reads SGHDT; CDR2 reads YYEEEE. This CDR3 has 15 residues. Here the CDR3 DNA reads TGTGCCAGCAGCTTGATCGGGACAGTAGACAATGAGCAGTTCTTC. Residues: CASSLIGTVDNEQFF.

In its sample, this clone was seen a few times. The rearrangement uses TRBV7-9 and TRBJ2-5, with D possibly being TRBD2 (6 bases). CDR1 SEHNR and CDR2 FQNEAQ come from the germline V gene (reference sequence). The CDR3 covers 15 residues. Trimming removed 2 bases from V and 4 bases from J, with 14 bases in between. In DNA, the CDR3 is TGTGCCAGCAGCTTAACTAGCACCGGCGGAGAGACCCAGTACTTC. Translated: CASSLTSTGGETQYF. Full variable domain (remainder filled in from reference TRBV7-9 and TRBJ2-5): DTGVSQNPRHKITKRGQNVTFRCDPISEHNRLYWYRQTLGQGPEFLTYFQNEAQLEKSRLLSDRFSAERPKGSFSTLEIQRTEQGDSAMYLCASSLTSTGGETQYFGPGTRLLVL.

The V call is TRBV6-6, the J call TRBJ2-3; 9 nucleotides agree with TRBD2. Germline values: CDR1 MNHNY, CDR2 SVGAGI (reference sequence). This CDR3 has 18 amino acids. The V segment lost 5 bases and the J segment 1 base; nucleotides outside the gene matches: 13. CDR3 sequence reads: CASSPRPASGTRTDTQYF. CDR3 bases: TGTGCCAGCAGTCCCCGCCCGGCTAGCGGGACCCGCACAGATACGCAGTATTTT.